This T cell receptor (beta chain) stems from a study of read filtering for tumor transcriptome and immune sequencing. Study-level background: R-ISS stage counts were fewer than ten for I, roughly 15 for II, roughly seven for III.

This library used around 400 ng RNA and molecular barcoded adaptors spanning alpha/delta and beta/gamma chains. TCRdb used MiXCR to reprocess the reads, holding one entry per CDR3 protein. The sample has 75,000 to 95,000 distinct CDR3 sequences, around a fifth seen once. CDR3 length equals 14 residues. Germline V lookup: CDR1 SGHRS, CDR2 YFSETQ. The J segment lost 5 bases and the V segment lost 3 bases, leaving 4 bases of the junction unmatched. Study observations and caveats: RNA-seq captured clonotypes less deeply and reliably than IR-seq.

This clonotype is termed medium-sized. Its specificity is unknown. The TCR originated in a donor at least 40 years old with multiple myeloma. The sequenced material came from a population of CD138-negative cells sorted from bone marrow. J is TRBJ2-2 and V is TRBV5-1, with 7 bases aligning to TRBD1. Here the CDR3 DNA reads TGCGCCAGCAGCTACCAGGGGGAGACCGGGGAGCTGTTTTTT. It translates to CASSYQGETGELFF.